Shown below are 12 T cell receptor beta chains from a single sample sequenced in a study of cytomegalovirus exposure and HLA in healthy donors. PCR used 60 Vbeta primers and 13 Jbeta primers. The repertoire was sequenced with immunoSEQ multiplex PCR; TCRdb's copy has only in-frame clones and lacks some. This table holds around 61,000 clones, about 89% found once. The source material was PBMCs. The receptors were gathered from a man between 25 and 39 years old in good health and CMV-seropositive.

The gene calls are TRBV7-9 and TRBJ2-4; TRBD1 matches 7 bases. Germline loops: CDR1 SEHNR, CDR2 FQNEAQ (reference sequence). CDR3 length: 15 residues. V lost 3 bases, J lost 6 bases, and 8 bases stayed unmatched. CDR3 DNA: TGTGCCAGCAGCTTCGTAACAGGGGAGAGAAACATTCAGTACTTC. It translates to CASSFVTGERNIQYF.

This sequence joins TRBV6-6 and TRBJ1-1; D may be TRBD1 (5 bases). The CDR3 runs 12 residues. From germline, CDR1 is MNHNY and CDR2 SVGAGI (reference sequence). The ends were cut back, 6 bases at V and 7 bases at J, with 12 bases in the middle. The CDR3 DNA is TGTGCCAGCAGCTCTCGACAGTGTGAAGCTTTCTTT. Translated: CASSSRQCEAFF.

This chain links TRBV28 with TRBJ2-7; 7 bases fit TRBD1. With V trimmed by 2 bases and J by 4 bases, 8 bases remained unmatched. This CDR3 is 15 amino acids long. CDR1 MDHEN and CDR2 SYDVKM come from the germline V gene. The CDR3 is CASSLAGDSTYEQYF. CDR3 sequence (DNA): TGTGCCAGCAGTTTAGCCGGGGACAGTACTTACGAGCAGTACTTC.

The table lists this clone with a count of one. J is TRBJ1-4 and V is TRBV15, with 11 bases identical to TRBD1. CDR1 and CDR2 from the germline V gene are LNHNV and YYDKDF (reference sequence). V lost 1 base and J lost 3; bases outside the gene matches: 4. The length of the CDR3 is 17 residues. The CDR3 region is CATSRAGTGGANEKLFF. CDR3 sequence (DNA): TGTGCCACCAGCAGAGCCGGGACAGGGGGGGCTAATGAAAAACTGTTTTTT. Supplemented by reference TRBV15 and TRBJ1-4, the full variable domain reads DAMVIQNPRYQVTQFGKPVTLSCSQTLNHNVMYWYQQKSSQAPKLLFHYYDKDFNNEADTPDNFQSRRPNTSFCFLDIRSPGLGDTAMYLCATSRAGTGGANEKLFFGSGTQLSVL.

This sequence joins TRBV19 and TRBJ2-1; TRBD2 is a possible D gene (6 bases). CDR1 and CDR2 from the germline V gene are LNHDA and SQIVND (reference sequence). This CDR3 contains 13 residues. V lost 7 bases to trimming and J lost 8 bases, with 15 bases between them. CDR3 residues: CASKSNRDYEQFF. The CDR3 nucleotides read TGTGCCAGTAAGTCTAACCGGGACTATGAGCAGTTCTTC.

As DNA, the CDR3 is TGTGCCAGCAGCTTTGGGGCCGGCGGTGAGACCCAGTACTTC. It yields the protein CASSFGAGGETQYF. The chain joins TRBV7-2 to TRBJ2-5, with D possibly matching TRBD1 (5 bases). V shed 3 bases and J shed 5 bases, with 13 bases lying between them. Germline V gene sequence: CDR1 SGHTA, CDR2 FQGNSA. The CDR3 has 14 amino acids.

The chain links TRBV18 to TRBJ1-4, with 7 bases aligning to TRBD1. The germline V gene encodes CDR1 KGHSH and CDR2 LQKENI. The J segment lost 8 bases and the V segment lost 6 bases, leaving 9 bases of the junction unmatched. This CDR3 has 14 residues. This CDR3 is CASSVTGDQEKLFF. CDR3 bases: TGTGCCAGCTCCGTAACAGGGGACCAGGAAAAACTGTTTTTT. Based on the CDR3 plus reference TRBV18 and TRBJ1-4, the full variable domain is NAGVMQNPRHLVRRRGQEARLRCSPMKGHSHVYWYRQLPEEGLKFMVYLQKENIIDESGMPKERFSAEFPKEGPSILRIQQVVRGDSAAYFCASSVTGDQEKLFFGSGTQLSVL.

This clone came up once. The rearrangement joins TRBV5-1 to TRBJ2-1; TRBD2 agrees at 7 bases. V dropped 5 bases and J dropped 0; count of bases not matched to a gene: 11. The germline gives CDR1 SGHRS, CDR2 YFSETQ. CDR3 length equals 17 residues. For the CDR3, the DNA is TGCGCCAGCAGATCGGAACTAGCGCAAAGCTCCTACAATGAGCAGTTCTTC. Its translation: CASRSELAQSSYNEQFF.

The V and J genes are TRBV9 and TRBJ2-5; TRBD1 agrees at 7 bases. The CDR3 sequence is 14 residues long. Germline V CDR1 and CDR2: SGDLS, YYNGEE. The V gene end was trimmed by 3 bases and the J gene end by 2 bases; junction bases not matched to a gene: 4. DNA for the CDR3: TGTGCCAGCAGCGATGGACAGGTGCAAGAGACCCAGTACTTC. Protein: CASSDGQVQETQYF. The variable domain in full, with the rest retrieved from reference TRBV9 and TRBJ2-5, is DSGVTQTPKHLITATGQRVTLRCSPRSGDLSVYWYQQSLDQGLQFLIQYYNGEERAKGNILERFSAQQFPDLHSELNLSSLELGDSALYFCASSDGQVQETQYFGPGTRLLVL.

The rearrangement links TRBV27 to TRBJ2-5, with D perhaps TRBD1 (6 bases). Trimming left V 2 bases short and J 4 bases short, with 11 bases between. The CDR3 consists of 14 residues. The V gene's germline CDR1 is MNHEY and CDR2 SMNVEV (reference sequence). In DNA, the CDR3 is TGTGCCAGCAGTTTACAGGGGACGGGAGAGACCCAGTACTTC. It yields the protein CASSLQGTGETQYF.

The chain couples TRBV4-1 to TRBJ1-5, with 7 bases matching TRBD1. Germline trimming cut 0 bases from V and 3 bases from J; bases unmatched to any gene: 5. Germline CDR1 and CDR2: MGHRA and YSYEKL. The CDR3 runs to 16 residues. The CDR3 DNA is TGCGCCAGCAGCCAAGACCTCGACAGGGACAATCAGCCCCAGCATTTT. This codes for CASSQDLDRDNQPQHF.

This chain connects TRBV10-2 to TRBJ2-2; 10 nucleotides line up with TRBD2. V shed 4 bases and J 4 bases; nucleotides not matched to a gene: 6. This CDR3 region has 16 residues. Germline V gene sequence: CDR1 WSHSY, CDR2 SAAADI. The CDR3 sequence: CASSVVGLASTGELFF. CDR3 nucleotide sequence: TGCGCCAGCAGTGTCGTGGGACTAGCGAGCACCGGGGAGCTGTTTTTT.